This T cell receptor beta chain was obtained from a study of cytomegalovirus exposure and HLA in healthy donors. The PCR was carried out with 60 Vbeta primers and 13 Jbeta primers. The table came from immunoSEQ multiplex PCR; TCRdb's copy has only in-frame clones and leaves some out. The sample records about 140,000 clones, over 70% being singletons. A remark on this clone: What it binds is not known.

General observations from the study: Follow-up analysis later connected one missense variant in DCLRE1C with trimming of TCR beta V- and J-genes. Later findings reportedly placed an Asian-associated ancestry cluster below the approximately 670-donor mean for N-insertions. Near-uniform donor sequencing depth was presumed by presence/absence analyses. Earlier findings revealed that most TCR beta V segments proved productive either about 90% or about 30% of the time.

Trimming pared 2 bases from V and 0 bases from J, leaving 11 bases between. Germline V CDR1 and CDR2: MNHEY, SMNVEV (reference sequence). CDR3 length: 16 amino acids. This receptor was identified in a man aged 40-49 years in good health and CMV-seropositive. The sample consisted of PBMCs. The rearrangement links TRBV27 to TRBJ2-1, with D maybe TRBD1 (6 bases). As DNA, the CDR3 is TGTGCCAGCAGTTTAAAGGGGGTTAACTCCTACAATGAGCAGTTCTTC. It encodes CASSLKGVNSYNEQFF.